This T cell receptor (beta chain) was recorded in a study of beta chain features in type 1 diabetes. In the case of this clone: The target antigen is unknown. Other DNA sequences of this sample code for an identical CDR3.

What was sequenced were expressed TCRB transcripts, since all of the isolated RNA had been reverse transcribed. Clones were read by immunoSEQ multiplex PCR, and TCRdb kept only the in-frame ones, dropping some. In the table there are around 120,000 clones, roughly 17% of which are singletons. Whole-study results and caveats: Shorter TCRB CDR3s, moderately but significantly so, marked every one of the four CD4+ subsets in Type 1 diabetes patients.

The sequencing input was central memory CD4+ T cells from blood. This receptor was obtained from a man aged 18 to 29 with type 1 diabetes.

The CDR3 is CASSSRTGAYEQYF. The CDR3 bases are TGTGCCAGCAGCAGCAGGACAGGGGCCTACGAGCAGTACTTC. The V and J genes are TRBV7-2 and TRBJ2-7, with 9 bases lining up with TRBD1. The CDR3 is 14 residues long. V trimming: 5 bases; J trimming: 2 bases; junction bases outside the gene matches: 4. The germline gives CDR1 SGHTA, CDR2 FQGNSA.